The clone carrying this T cell receptor beta chain was seen a few times. Its antigen is still unknown. The germline V gene has CDR1 SEHNR and CDR2 FQNEAQ (reference sequence). The CDR3 totals 17 residues. Trimming cost V 3 bases and J 3 bases; bases outside gene matches: 7. The library protocol tagged individual cDNA molecules with unique molecular identifiers. TCRdb reprocessed the 5' RACE reads with MiXCR, giving one entry per CDR3 protein. The table shows some 87,000 distinct CDR3 sequences, with roughly 12% occurring only once. This entry comes from a study of early T cells in non-severe SARS-CoV-2 infection. Study at large: Sequencing of unsorted whole blood was done on bulk RNA, leaving chains unpaired.

General study findings and limits: VDJdb-based annotation leaned toward anti-spike CD8 responses and missed private and CD4 specificities.

The clonotype originates from an adult who was a healthcare worker with PCR-confirmed SARS-CoV-2 infection or an uninfected control (not recorded which). The chain employs TRBV7-9 and TRBJ2-6; 8 nucleotides match TRBD1. Sequences were obtained from whole blood. The CDR3 is CASSFSAGGFGANVLTF. CDR3 nucleotide sequence: TGTGCCAGCAGCTTTTCGGCAGGGGGCTTTGGGGCCAACGTCCTGACTTTC.